The clone carrying this T cell receptor (beta chain) came up many times. The CDR3 contains 15 residues. Per the germline V gene, CDR1 is MNHEY and CDR2 is SMNVEV (reference sequence). Unmatched junction bases numbered 8, after V lost 5 bases and J lost 7 bases. The data were taken from a study of T cells in Graves' hyperthyroidism and ophthalmopathy. Lactation, pregnancy, other autoimmune disease or uncontrolled infection excluded patients. Authors of the study amplified TCR beta CDR3 regions from RNA transcripts. The primer set for the first-round RT-PCR of the TCR CDR3 was HTBI. MiXCR, run by TCRdb on the multiplex PCR reads, gives a single entry per CDR3 protein. The table shows approximately 360,000 distinct CDR3 sequences, with approximately 14% occurring only once.

This TCR came from a woman aged 18-29 years with Graves' hyperthyroidism that later progressed to Graves' ophthalmopathy. The sample comprised blood. The rearrangement links TRBV27 to TRBJ2-5, with 12 positions matching TRBD2. The CDR3 region is CASSLTSGSSGTQYF. The CDR3 region has the DNA TGTGCCAGCAGTCTGACTAGCGGGAGTTCAGGGACCCAGTACTTC.